This T cell receptor beta chain originates from a study of blood T cell repertoires in COVID-19. The overall study: In each case, the material was cDNA or gDNA derived from T cells, B-cell-depleted T cells, or PBMCs.

CDR1 MNHEY and CDR2 SMNVEV come from the germline V gene (reference sequence). V lost 5 bases, J lost 0 bases, and 5 bases stayed unmatched. The CDR3 consists of 16 residues. Using immunoSEQ multiplex PCR, the repertoire was profiled, and TCRdb retains in-frame clones only, with some absent. This table has some 160,000 clones, approximately 90% appearing once. The chain uses TRBV27 and TRBJ1-1; 11 bases match TRBD1. This TCR derives from a man in his fifties who had recovered from COVID-19. Source material: peripheral blood. The CDR3 sequence is CASSPRTGGVNTEAFF. CDR3 sequence (DNA): TGTGCCAGCAGTCCCCGGACAGGGGGCGTGAACACTGAAGCTTTCTTT.